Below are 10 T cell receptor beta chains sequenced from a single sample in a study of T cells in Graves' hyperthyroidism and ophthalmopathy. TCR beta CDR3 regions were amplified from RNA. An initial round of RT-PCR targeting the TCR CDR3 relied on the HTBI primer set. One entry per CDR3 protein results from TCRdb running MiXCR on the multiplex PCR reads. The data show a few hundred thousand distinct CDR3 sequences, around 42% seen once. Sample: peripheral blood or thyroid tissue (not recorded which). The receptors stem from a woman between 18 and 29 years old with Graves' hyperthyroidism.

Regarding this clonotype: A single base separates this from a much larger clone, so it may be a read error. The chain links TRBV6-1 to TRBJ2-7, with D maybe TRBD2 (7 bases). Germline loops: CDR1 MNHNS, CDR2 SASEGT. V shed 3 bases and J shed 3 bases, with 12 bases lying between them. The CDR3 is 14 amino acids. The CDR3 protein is CASSEGGGFYEQYF. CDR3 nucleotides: TGTGCCAGCAGTGAGGGCGGGGGCTTCTACGAGCAGTACTTC.

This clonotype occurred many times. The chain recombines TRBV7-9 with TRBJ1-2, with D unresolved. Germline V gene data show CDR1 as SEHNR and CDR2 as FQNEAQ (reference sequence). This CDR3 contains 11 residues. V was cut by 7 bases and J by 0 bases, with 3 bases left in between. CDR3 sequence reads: CASTSNYGYTF. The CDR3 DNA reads TGTGCCAGCACCTCTAACTATGGCTACACCTTC.

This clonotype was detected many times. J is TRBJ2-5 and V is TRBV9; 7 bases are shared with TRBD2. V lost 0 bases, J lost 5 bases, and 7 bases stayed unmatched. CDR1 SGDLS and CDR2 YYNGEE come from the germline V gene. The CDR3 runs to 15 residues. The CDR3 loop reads CASSVATSKVETQYF. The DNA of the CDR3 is TGTGCCAGCAGCGTAGCGACTAGCAAGGTGGAGACCCAGTACTTC.

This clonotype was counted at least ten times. The CDR3 DNA reads as TGTGCCAGCAGTTCTCAGGGGTTGAGCAATCAGCCCCAGCATTTT. Its translation is CASSSQGLSNQPQHF. This sequence joins TRBV6-6 and TRBJ1-5; a weak D match, TRBD1 (6 bases). Germline V lookup: CDR1 MNHNY, CDR2 SVGAGI (reference sequence). This CDR3 is built from 15 residues. The V and J ends lost 4 bases and 1 base respectively, with 11 bases between them.

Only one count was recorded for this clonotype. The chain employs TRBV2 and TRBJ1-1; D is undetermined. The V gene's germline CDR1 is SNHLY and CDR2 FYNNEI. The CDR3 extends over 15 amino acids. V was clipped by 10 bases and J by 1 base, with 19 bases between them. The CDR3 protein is CATRGPRGPNTEAFF. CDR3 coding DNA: TGTGCCACCAGAGGTCCCCGCGGACCGAACACTGAAGCTTTCTTT. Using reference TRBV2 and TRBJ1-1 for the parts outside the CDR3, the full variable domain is EPEVTQTPSHQVTQMGQEVILRCVPISNHLYFYWYRQILGQKVEFLVSFYNNEISEKSEIFDDQFSVERPDGSNFTLKIRSTKLEDSAMYFCATRGPRGPNTEAFFGQGTRLTVV.

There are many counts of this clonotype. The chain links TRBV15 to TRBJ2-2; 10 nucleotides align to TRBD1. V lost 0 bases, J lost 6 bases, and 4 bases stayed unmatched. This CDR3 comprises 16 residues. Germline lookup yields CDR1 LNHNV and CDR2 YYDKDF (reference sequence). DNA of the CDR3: TGTGCCACCAGCAGAGATTTAGGACAGGGGGCCGGGGAGCTGTTTTTT. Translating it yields CATSRDLGQGAGELFF.

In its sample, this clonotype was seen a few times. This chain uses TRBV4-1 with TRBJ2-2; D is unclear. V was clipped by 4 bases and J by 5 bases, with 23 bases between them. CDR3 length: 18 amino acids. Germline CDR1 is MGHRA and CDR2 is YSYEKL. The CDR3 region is CASSPQFFRVGSTGELFF. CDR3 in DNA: TGCGCCAGCAGCCCACAGTTCTTCAGAGTGGGTAGTACCGGGGAGCTGTTTTTT.

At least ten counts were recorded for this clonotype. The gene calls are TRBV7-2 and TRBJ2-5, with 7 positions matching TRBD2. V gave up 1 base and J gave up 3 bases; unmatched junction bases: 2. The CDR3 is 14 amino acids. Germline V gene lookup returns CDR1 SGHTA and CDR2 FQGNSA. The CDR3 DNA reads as TGTGCCAGCAGCTTAGGACGGGAGGAAGAGACCCAGTACTTC. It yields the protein CASSLGREEETQYF.

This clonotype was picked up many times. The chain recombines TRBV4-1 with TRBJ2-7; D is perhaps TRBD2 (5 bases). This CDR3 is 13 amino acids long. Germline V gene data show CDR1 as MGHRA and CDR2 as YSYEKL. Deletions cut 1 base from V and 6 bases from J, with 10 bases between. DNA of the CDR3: TGCGCCAGCAGCCAAGGGTCGGGGAGCGAGCAGTACTTC. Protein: CASSQGSGSEQYF.

CDR3 loop: CASSFQVGNADTQYF. The CDR3 nucleotides read TGCGCCAGCAGCTTCCAAGTCGGGAATGCAGATACGCAGTATTTT. The rearrangement joins TRBV5-1 to TRBJ2-3, with D possibly matching TRBD2 (5 bases). CDR3 size: 15 residues. The germline V gene has CDR1 SGHRS and CDR2 YFSETQ. With 2 bases removed from V and 4 bases from J, the gap between germline ends came to 14 bases.